A selection of T cell receptor beta chains follows, all from one sample in a study of shared clonotypes between healthy human individuals. Measured with immunoSEQ multiplex PCR; TCRdb has only the in-frame clones, and not every one. The table lists more than 900,000 clones, around 78% of them singletons, with roughly 0.57% in the top ten. The sequencing input was memory CD4+ T cells from PBMCs. These TCRs come from a man aged 18 to 29 in good health. Some clones in this sample may be carry-over from other donors' samples. Both conserved end residues are part of each CDR3. A D gene is named only where the DNA matches it firmly. Only part of the rows carry a size: once, few, many, or a class if the clone is expanded.

>TRBJ2-7|TRBD2|NA|TRBV28
TGTGCCAGCAGTTTAATGGGGGCGCGGGGGGGCCCCAACGAGCAGTACTTC
CASSLMGARGGPNEQYF
>TRBJ2-7|NA|NA|TRBV6-1
TGTGCCAGCACCTTGGGCCCCTCGGCCTACGAGCAGTACTTC
CASTLGPSAYEQYF
>TRBJ1-2|TRBD1|NA|TRBV28
TGTGCCAGCAGTCCATTGACAGGGGGGGGCATTTATGGCTACACCTTC
CASSPLTGGGIYGYTF
>TRBJ2-1|NA|NA|TRBV19
TGTGCCAGTAGTATGGGAGTGGGATTTTCCTACAATGAGCAGTTCTTC
CASSMGVGFSYNEQFF
>TRBJ1-1|TRBD1|many|TRBV19
TGTGCCAGTAGTAGGGGGACAGAGAACACTGAAGCTTTCTTT
CASSRGTENTEAFF
>TRBJ1-3|NA|NA|TRBV10-1
TGCGCCAGCAGTGGGGGAGGGGGACGCCAAAAACAGCCCGCGCGTTCTGGAAACACCATATATTTT
CASSGGGGRQKQPARSGNTIYF
>TRBJ2-3|NA|few|TRBV28
TGTGCCAGCAGGGGGGGACTGGATACGCAGTATTTT
CASRGGLDTQYF
>TRBJ2-2|TRBD2|NA|TRBV7-3
TGTGCCAGCAGCTCCGTCTGGCCCGGCGGGAGGGCCACCGGGGAGCTGTTTTTT
CASSSVWPGGRATGELFF
>TRBJ2-3|NA|NA|TRBV28
TGTGCCAGCTTGGACTCTACAGATACGCAGTATTTT
CASLDSTDTQYF
>TRBJ1-5|NA|NA|TRBV18
TGTGCCAGCTCACCAGTAGAAGGGTTACAGCCCCAGCATTTT
CASSPVEGLQPQHF
>TRBJ2-5|NA|NA|TRBV7-2
TGTGCCAGCAGCCAAACTCAAGAGACCCAGTACTTC
CASSQTQETQYF
>TRBJ2-1|TRBD1|NA|TRBV28
TGTGCCAGCAGCCCCGGACAGGGTCAATACAATGAGCAGTTCTTC
CASSPGQGQYNEQFF
>TRBJ2-3|NA|NA|TRBV7-3
TGTGCCAGCAGGCCCGGGGCATACACAGATACGCAGTATTTT
CASRPGAYTDTQYF
>TRBJ2-1|NA|few|TRBV19
TGTGCCAGTAGTATCCAGCTATACAATGAGCAGTTCTTC
CASSIQLYNEQFF
>TRBJ1-1|NA|NA|TRBV5-1
TGCGCCAGCTCCAGACAGGTCGTTAGCACTGAAGCTTTCTTT
CASSRQVVSTEAFF
>TRBJ2-2|TRBD2|NA|TRBV7-2
TGTGCCAGCAGCCTCGACCGGACTAGACTTAACACCGGGGAGCTGTTTTTT
CASSLDRTRLNTGELFF
>TRBJ2-7|TRBD1|NA|TRBV27
TGTGCCAGCAGCCAGAGGGGGACAGGGGAGTACGAGCAGTACTTC
CASSQRGTGEYEQYF
>TRBJ1-1|NA|NA|TRBV6-1
TGTGCCAGCAGACGGGAGGAGGGCACTGAAGCTTTCTTT
CASRREEGTEAFF
>TRBJ2-5|NA|many|TRBV20-1
TGCAGTGCTACGGTAGAGACCCAGTACTTC
CSATVETQYF
>TRBJ1-6|NA|once|TRBV2
TGTGCCAGCAGCCAGGGGCCTAATTCACCCCTCCACTTT
CASSQGPNSPLHF
>TRBJ1-1|NA|NA|TRBV18
TGTGCCAGCTCACTCCGACAGGACACTGAAGCTTTCTTT
CASSLRQDTEAFF
>TRBJ1-5|TRBD1|once|TRBV18
TGTGCCAGCTCATCGGGACAGGCACCCAATCAGCCCCAGCATTTT
CASSSGQAPNQPQHF
>TRBJ2-6|NA|NA|TRBV27
TGTGCCAGCAGTTCCGCCTCAGGGAGAGGAGCGGGGGCCAACGTCCTGACTTTC
CASSSASGRGAGANVLTF
>TRBJ2-1|NA|few|TRBV6-4
TGTGCCAGCAGCCCCAAAAGCTCCTACAATGAGCAGTTCTTC
CASSPKSSYNEQFF
>TRBJ2-6|NA|NA|TRBV5-6
TGTGCCAGCAGCCTAGTCATCTCTGGGGCCAACGTCCTGACTTTC
CASSLVISGANVLTF
>TRBJ2-3|TRBD2|NA|TRBV10-3
TGTGCCATCAACCCCGGGACTAGCGGGAGGGCGGATACGCAGTATTTT
CAINPGTSGRADTQYF
>TRBJ2-2|TRBD2|NA|TRBV11-2
TGTGCCAGCACACTCGATGGGGGAGGGACCGGGGAGCTGTTTTTT
CASTLDGGGTGELFF
>TRBJ2-7|NA|once|TRBV5-1
TGCGCCAGCAGCTTGGGGCCAGGGCAGCCATACGAGCAGTACTTC
CASSLGPGQPYEQYF
>TRBJ2-2|NA|few|TRBV7-3
TGTGCCAGCAGCTTAACGGCGGGACAAACCGGGGAGCTGTTTTTT
CASSLTAGQTGELFF
>TRBJ2-4|NA|NA|TRBV29-1
TGCAGCGCTCTCGACGGCAGGGACATTCAGTACTTC
CSALDGRDIQYF
>TRBJ1-4|NA|few|TRBV28
TGTGCCAGTCTTCAGGACCTTAATGAAAAACTGTTTTTT
CASLQDLNEKLFF
>TRBJ2-7|NA|NA|TRBV21-1
TGTGCCAGCAGCAACAGGGCCCGGGGCGAGCAGTACTTC
CASSNRARGEQYF
>TRBJ1-3|NA|many|TRBV7-2
TGTGCCAGCAGCTACTCCCTCGGCTCTGGAAACACCATATATTTT
CASSYSLGSGNTIYF
>TRBJ2-1|TRBD2|NA|TRBV14
TGTGCCAGCAGCCAAGCACTAGCGGGTTACAATGAGCAGTTCTTC
CASSQALAGYNEQFF
>TRBJ1-1|NA|NA|TRBV18
TGTGCCAGCTCACCAATGGGGGCAGGGAATACTGAAGCTTTCTTT
CASSPMGAGNTEAFF
>TRBJ1-2|NA|NA|TRBV30
TGTGCCTGGAGCCCGGGACCGATGAGACCAGAAGGCTACACCTTC
CAWSPGPMRPEGYTF
>TRBJ1-2|TRBD1|NA|TRBV19
TGTGCCAGTAGTACCCTACCGGGACAGGGTGGTGGAAGATATGGCTACACCTTC
CASSTLPGQGGGRYGYTF
>TRBJ2-1|NA|NA|TRBV11-2
TGTGCCAGCGCAACGGGGCCACTAAGGGATGAGCAGTTCTTC
CASATGPLRDEQFF
>TRBJ2-1|TRBD2|once|TRBV5-6
TGTGCCAGCAGCCCTAGCGGGAGGAGCTCCTACAATGAGCAGTTCTTC
CASSPSGRSSYNEQFF
>TRBJ1-1|NA|NA|TRBV29-1
TGCAGCGTTGAAAGGGATGGGGGCACTGAAGCTTTCTTT
CSVERDGGTEAFF
>TRBJ1-2|NA|NA|TRBV30
TGTGCCTGGAGTCAAAATTCCCTATCCCCTATCACCTTC
CAWSQNSLSPITF
>TRBJ2-5|NA|NA|TRBV12-5
TGTGCTAGTGGCCCGGCGGGCTTATCGGAGACCCAGTACTTC
CASGPAGLSETQYF
>TRBJ1-5|NA|NA|TRBV19
TGTGCCAGTAGTATTTTCGGGGGCGGGATTCGCAATCAGCCCCAGCATTTT
CASSIFGGGIRNQPQHF
>TRBJ1-2|NA|NA|TRBV6-5
TGTGCCAGCAGGCCGGGGGGGGAATATGGCTACACCTTC
CASRPGGEYGYTF
>TRBJ2-5|TRBD2|NA|TRBV7-2
TGTGCCAGCAGCATCGGCCTAGCGGAAGAGACCCAGTACTTC
CASSIGLAEETQYF
>TRBJ2-5|TRBD2|NA|TRBV5-1
TGCGCCAGCAGCTCCACTTTGACTAGCGGGGAAGAGACCCAGTACTTC
CASSSTLTSGEETQYF
>TRBJ2-5|NA|NA|TRBV5-6
TGTGCCAGCAGCTCTCCTAGCGCCCAAGAGACCCAGTACTTC
CASSSPSAQETQYF
>TRBJ1-2|NA|NA|TRBV7-2
TGTGCCAGCAGCTTAGACAGGGACTATGGCTACACCTTC
CASSLDRDYGYTF
>TRBJ1-2|TRBD1|NA|TRBV19
TGTGCCAGTCGACGAGGGGGCCCTACAGGGGGCGGCTATGGCTACACCTTC
CASRRGGPTGGGYGYTF
>TRBJ2-3|TRBD2|NA|TRBV5-1
TGCGCCAGCAGCCCCGGGACTAGCGATAGAGATACGCAGTATTTT
CASSPGTSDRDTQYF
>TRBJ1-5|NA|few|TRBV7-8
TGTGCCAGCAGCTTATACAGGGCCAATCAGCCCCAGCATTTT
CASSLYRANQPQHF
>TRBJ2-1|TRBD2|NA|TRBV14
TGTGCCAGCAGCCAAGATTTCAGTCTAGCGGGTGGGAAGTTTTACAATGAGCAGTTCTTC
CASSQDFSLAGGKFYNEQFF
>TRBJ2-2|NA|NA|TRBV6-1
TGTGCCAGCAGTGAGTCACAGCTCACCGGGGAGCTGTTTTTT
CASSESQLTGELFF
>TRBJ2-2|NA|few|TRBV5-1
TGCGCCAGCAGCTTGGACAGTACGAACACCGGGGAGCTGTTTTTT
CASSLDSTNTGELFF
>TRBJ2-1|TRBD2|NA|TRBV4-2
TGTGCCAGCAGCCAGGCCGGGACTAGCGGGAGGCACAATGAGCAGTTCTTC
CASSQAGTSGRHNEQFF